This passage covers 13 T cell receptor beta chains from one sample sequenced in a study of cytomegalovirus exposure and HLA in healthy donors. The protocol was immunoSEQ multiplex PCR, while the TCRdb copy is restricted to in-frame clones and leaves out a portion. The table has some 140,000 clones, 85% to 90% seen once. Specimen: PBMCs. The receptor source for this set is a woman in her 30s in good health and CMV-seropositive.

The V gene is TRBV28, the J gene TRBJ2-7; D call uncertain. The V and J ends lost 8 bases and 2 bases respectively, with 16 bases between them. The V gene's germline CDR1 is MDHEN and CDR2 SYDVKM. CDR3 length: 14 residues. The CDR3 nucleotides read TGTGCCAGCGGTGGGCCTGGCAGGCCCTACGAGCAGTACTTC. It is translated as CASGGPGRPYEQYF.

The rearrangement uses TRBV10-3 and TRBJ2-1; 9 nucleotides align to TRBD2. The trim removed 1 base at V and 5 bases at J, leaving 3 bases unmatched. Per the germline V gene, CDR1 is ENHRY and CDR2 is SYGVKD. The length of the CDR3 is 15 residues. The CDR3 loop reads CAISEWGLAHNEQFF. The CDR3 DNA sequence: TGTGCCATCAGTGAGTGGGGACTAGCCCACAATGAGCAGTTCTTC.

The DNA for the CDR3 is TGTGCCAGCAGCCCAGTGCCGGCGGGAGCGGGAGAGACCCAGTACTTC. Amino acids: CASSPVPAGAGETQYF. This chain connects TRBV7-8 to TRBJ2-5, with TRBD2 identical over 7 bases. Germline CDR1 reads SGHVS; CDR2 reads FQNEAQ. This CDR3 comprises 16 residues. Unmatched junction bases numbered 13, after V lost 5 bases and J lost 4 bases.

The gene calls are TRBV7-8 and TRBJ2-3; no definite D call. Germline values: CDR1 SGHVS, CDR2 FQNEAQ. This CDR3 spans 15 amino acids. V dropped 0 bases and J dropped 0 bases, with 7 bases sitting between them. The CDR3 bases are TGTGCCAGCAGCTTAGCTGGAGCGAGCACAGATACGCAGTATTTT. It is translated as CASSLAGASTDTQYF.

The rearrangement uses TRBV5-1 and TRBJ2-3; 8 bases line up with TRBD2. Losses at the gene ends were 4 bases for V and 1 base for J; bases not matched to a gene: 5. The CDR3 covers 15 residues. Germline V gene lookup returns CDR1 SGHRS and CDR2 YFSETQ. CDR3 DNA sequence: TGCGCCAGCAGCCACGGGCGGGGGGGCACAGATACGCAGTATTTT. This codes for CASSHGRGGTDTQYF.

This clone has a single count. The V call is TRBV5-1, the J call TRBJ2-3, with D tentatively TRBD2 (6 bases). From germline, CDR1 is SGHRS and CDR2 YFSETQ. The CDR3 contains 16 residues. V lost 4 bases and J lost 2, with 17 bases in between. The CDR3 region has the DNA TGCGCCAGCAGCGACAGACTTAGCGGCTACACAGATACGCAGTATTTT. It yields the protein CASSDRLSGYTDTQYF.

The chain links TRBV2 to TRBJ1-1, with TRBD1 identical over 7 bases. The CDR3 is 14 amino acids. The germline CDR1 and CDR2 sequences are SNHLY and FYNNEI. Losses at the gene ends were 5 bases for V and 2 bases for J; bases not matched to a gene: 5. The CDR3 nucleotides are TGTGCCAGCAGTCAAGGGACAGAAAACACTGAAGCTTTCTTT. As protein: CASSQGTENTEAFF.

The rearrangement joins TRBV18 to TRBJ2-7, with D possibly being TRBD1 (5 bases). The CDR3 has 12 amino acids. The germline V and J ends were trimmed by 2 bases and 5 bases, with 7 bases remaining between them. The germline gives CDR1 KGHSH, CDR2 LQKENI. CDR3 protein: CASSPLQDEQYF. The CDR3 coding sequence is TGTGCCAGCTCACCATTACAGGACGAGCAGTACTTC.

The rearrangement links TRBV6-1 to TRBJ2-2; D not resolved. Trimming pared 2 bases from V and 3 bases from J, leaving 7 bases between. The CDR3 is 14 residues long. Germline CDR1 reads MNHNS; CDR2 reads SASEGT. The chain's CDR3 is CASSERRDTGELFF. For the CDR3, the DNA is TGTGCCAGCAGTGAAAGAAGAGACACCGGGGAGCTGTTTTTT.

The CDR3 sequence is CASSIFPTSGYEQYF. As DNA, the CDR3 is TGTGCCAGTAGCATCTTCCCAACTAGCGGGTACGAGCAGTACTTC. The rearrangement links TRBV19 to TRBJ2-7; 9 nucleotides align to TRBD2. With 6 bases clipped from V and 4 bases from J, the junction kept 10 bases outside the gene matches. Germline V CDR1 and CDR2: LNHDA, SQIVND (reference sequence). The CDR3 length is 15 residues. The whole variable domain, filled in from reference TRBV19 and TRBJ2-7, reads DGGITQSPKYLFRKEGQNVTLSCEQNLNHDAMYWYRQDPGQGLRLIYYSQIVNDFQKGDIAEGYSVSREKKESFPLTVTSAQKNPTAFYLCASSIFPTSGYEQYFGPGTRLTVT.

This CDR3 reads CASSFPGQAYEQYF. The CDR3 DNA sequence: TGTGCCAGCAGTTTTCCTGGCCAAGCCTACGAGCAGTACTTC. The gene calls are TRBV28 and TRBJ2-7, with no clear D. V lost 3 bases and J lost 2, with 11 bases in between. The V gene's germline CDR1 is MDHEN and CDR2 SYDVKM. The CDR3 runs to 14 residues.

This clone has more than one count but fewer than ten. This chain links TRBV21-1 with TRBJ2-7; the D segment call TRBD2 is taken from the table without a DNA check. TRBV21-1 is tagged as a pseudogene. This CDR3 is built from 18 residues. CDR3 bases: TGTGCCAGCAGCACCCAGAGGGTTTGCGGGAGGGCCCCCTACGAGCAGTACTTC. Amino acids: CASSTQRVCGRAPYEQYF.

The J gene is TRBJ2-1, the V gene TRBV28, with 7 bases that match TRBD2. CDR3 length: 14 residues. Germline-derived CDR1 and CDR2 are MDHEN and SYDVKM. With 6 bases clipped from V and 1 base from J, the junction kept 3 bases outside the gene matches. The CDR3 region has the DNA TGTGCCAGCAGCCCCGGGGGGTCCTACAATGAGCAGTTCTTC. As protein: CASSPGGSYNEQFF.